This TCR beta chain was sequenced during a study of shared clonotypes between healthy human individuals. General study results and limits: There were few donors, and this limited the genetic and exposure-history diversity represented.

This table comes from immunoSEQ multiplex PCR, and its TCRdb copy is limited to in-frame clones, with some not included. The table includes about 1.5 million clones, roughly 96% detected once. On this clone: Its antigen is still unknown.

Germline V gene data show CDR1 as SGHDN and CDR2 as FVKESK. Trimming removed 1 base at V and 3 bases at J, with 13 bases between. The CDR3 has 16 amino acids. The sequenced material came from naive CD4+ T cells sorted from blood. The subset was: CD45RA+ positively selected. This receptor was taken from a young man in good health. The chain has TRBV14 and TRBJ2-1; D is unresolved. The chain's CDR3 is CASSQGSSASYNEQFF. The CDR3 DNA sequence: TGTGCCAGCAGCCAAGGGTCCAGCGCCAGCTACAATGAGCAGTTCTTC.